This TCR beta chain stems from a study of shared clonotypes between healthy human individuals. Whole-study context: Ranging from 18 to 49 in age, donors were a couple of women and a few men.

CDR1 and CDR2 from the germline V gene are SGHTA and FQGNSA. Trimming cost V 2 bases and J 9 bases, with 10 bases left between them. CDR3 length: 12 residues. Clones were read by immunoSEQ multiplex PCR, and TCRdb kept only the in-frame ones, dropping some. The profile shows a few million clones, roughly nine tenths of them singletons. V and J are TRBV7-2 and TRBJ1-2; no clear D gene. The sequence came from a man between 18 and 35 years old in good health. Source material: naive CD4+ T cells sorted from blood. The subset here: CD45RA+ positively selected. The CDR3: CASSLPLNSYTF. CDR3 DNA: TGTGCCAGCAGCTTACCCCTAAACAGCTACACCTTC.